The rows below give T cell receptor beta chains drawn from one sample of a study of early T cells in non-severe SARS-CoV-2 infection. TCRdb analysed the 5' RACE reads with MiXCR anew, one entry per CDR3 protein. The sample has approximately 30,000 distinct CDR3 sequences; 3% to 5% are singletons. Sequencing was performed on whole blood. These TCRs come from an adult who was a healthcare worker with PCR-confirmed SARS-CoV-2 infection or an uninfected control (not recorded which). Each CDR3 is given with its conserved first and last residue. The D gene is left open where the match is weak. Rows give clone size only sometimes, using once, few, many, or a class for an expanded clone.

V gene: TRBV6-5; clone size: many; J gene: TRBJ1-1; D gene: NA; CDR3 DNA: TGTGCCAGCACCGACCCATCGGGGAGGGGTGCCACTGAAGCTTTCTTT; CDR3 protein: CASTDPSGRGATEAFF
V gene: TRBV6-5; clone size: many; J gene: TRBJ1-5; D gene: TRBD1; CDR3 DNA: TGTGCCAGCAGGAAGACAGGGCTGAATCAGCCCCAGCATTTT; CDR3 protein: CASRKTGLNQPQHF
V gene: TRBV20-1; clone size: NA; J gene: TRBJ2-4; D gene: NA; CDR3 DNA: TGCAGTGCTAGTTCGGGGGCGGATGAACATATAGCCAAAAACATTCAGTACTTC; CDR3 protein: CSASSGADEHIAKNIQYF
V gene: TRBV7-2; clone size: many; J gene: TRBJ1-5; D gene: NA; CDR3 DNA: TGTGCCAGCAGCTTAGCACCAGGAGATCAGCCCCAGCATTTT; CDR3 protein: CASSLAPGDQPQHF
V gene: TRBV6-2/TRBV6-3; clone size: NA; J gene: TRBJ2-3; D gene: NA; CDR3 DNA: TGTGCCAGCTCACTCGGCGTCTCAGATACGCAGTATTTT; CDR3 protein: CASSLGVSDTQYF
V gene: TRBV20-1; clone size: few; J gene: TRBJ1-6; D gene: NA; CDR3 DNA: TGCAGTGCTAGAGATCCGGGAGCTGACAGTTCACCCCTCCACTTT; CDR3 protein: CSARDPGADSSPLHF
V gene: TRBV15; clone size: medium-sized; J gene: TRBJ2-7; D gene: NA; CDR3 DNA: TGTGCCACCAGCAGACCTACGGAGGGCCCCTACGAGCAGTACTTC; CDR3 protein: CATSRPTEGPYEQYF
V gene: TRBV29-1; clone size: many; J gene: TRBJ2-2; D gene: NA; CDR3 DNA: TGCAGCGTTGATACCGGTTACACCGGGGAGCTGTTTTTT; CDR3 protein: CSVDTGYTGELFF
V gene: TRBV12-3/TRBV12-4; clone size: many; J gene: TRBJ1-2; D gene: NA; CDR3 DNA: TGTGCCAGCAGTTTAAATCTGGGAGGGTTGGCTGGCTACACCTTC; CDR3 protein: CASSLNLGGLAGYTF
V gene: TRBV20-1; clone size: many; J gene: TRBJ2-2; D gene: NA; CDR3 DNA: TGCAGTGCTTTCTCCGGGACCCACACCGGGGAGCTGTTTTTT; CDR3 protein: CSAFSGTHTGELFF
V gene: TRBV29-1; clone size: many; J gene: TRBJ1-2; D gene: NA; CDR3 DNA: TGCAGCGTCGCCACCCCACAGAGGGTTAGCTATGGCTACACCTTC; CDR3 protein: CSVATPQRVSYGYTF
V gene: TRBV5-6; clone size: many; J gene: TRBJ2-1; D gene: NA; CDR3 DNA: TGTGCCAGCAGCTTCGGGGGATATGAGCAGTTCTTC; CDR3 protein: CASSFGGYEQFF
V gene: TRBV12-5; clone size: many; J gene: TRBJ1-3; D gene: NA; CDR3 DNA: TGTGCTAGTGGTTTGGACAGTGAAAACACCATATATTTT; CDR3 protein: CASGLDSENTIYF
V gene: TRBV5-5; clone size: many; J gene: TRBJ2-2; D gene: NA; CDR3 DNA: TGTGCCAGCAGCTTTAGCGGCACCGGGGAGCTGTTTTTT; CDR3 protein: CASSFSGTGELFF
V gene: TRBV10-3; clone size: many; J gene: TRBJ2-5; D gene: NA; CDR3 DNA: TGTGCCATCAGCCGTCCGGCTAATAACCCCCAGTACTTC; CDR3 protein: CAISRPANNPQYF
V gene: TRBV6-5; clone size: many; J gene: TRBJ1-1; D gene: NA; CDR3 DNA: TGTGCCAGCAGTTACTTCCGTTTCACTGAAGCTTTCTTT; CDR3 protein: CASSYFRFTEAFF
V gene: TRBV13; clone size: many; J gene: TRBJ1-4; D gene: TRBD1; CDR3 DNA: TGTGCCAGCAGCTCTCGGACAGGGGGGAGTGAAAAACTGTTTTTT; CDR3 protein: CASSSRTGGSEKLFF
V gene: TRBV7-2; clone size: many; J gene: TRBJ1-5; D gene: NA; CDR3 DNA: TGTGCCAGCAGCTTAGGTACAGGAGCCCTGCCCCAGCATTTT; CDR3 protein: CASSLGTGALPQHF
V gene: TRBV29-1; clone size: NA; J gene: TRBJ1-1; D gene: NA; CDR3 DNA: TGCAGCGTTGAAGATGGAGTGAACACTGAAGCTTTCTTT; CDR3 protein: CSVEDGVNTEAFF